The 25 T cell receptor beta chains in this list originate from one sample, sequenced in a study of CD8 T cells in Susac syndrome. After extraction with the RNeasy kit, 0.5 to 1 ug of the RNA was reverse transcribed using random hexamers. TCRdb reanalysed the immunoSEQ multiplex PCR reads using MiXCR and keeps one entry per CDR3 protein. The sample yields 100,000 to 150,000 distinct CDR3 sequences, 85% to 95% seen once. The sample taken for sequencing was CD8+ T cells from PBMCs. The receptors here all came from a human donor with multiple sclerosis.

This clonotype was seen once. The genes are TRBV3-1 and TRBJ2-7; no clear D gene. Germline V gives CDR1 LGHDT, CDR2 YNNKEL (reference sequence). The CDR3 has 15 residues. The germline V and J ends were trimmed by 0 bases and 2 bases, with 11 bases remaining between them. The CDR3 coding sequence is TGTGCCAGCAGCCAAGATGGCCAGGTTCCCTACGAGCAGTACTTC. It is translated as CASSQDGQVPYEQYF.

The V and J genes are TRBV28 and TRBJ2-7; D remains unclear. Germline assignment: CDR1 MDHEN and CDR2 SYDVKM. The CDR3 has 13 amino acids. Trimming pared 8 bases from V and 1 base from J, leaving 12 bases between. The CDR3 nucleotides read TGTGCCAGCGCCCAGTCGCCTTCCTACGAGCAGTACTTC. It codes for CASAQSPSYEQYF.

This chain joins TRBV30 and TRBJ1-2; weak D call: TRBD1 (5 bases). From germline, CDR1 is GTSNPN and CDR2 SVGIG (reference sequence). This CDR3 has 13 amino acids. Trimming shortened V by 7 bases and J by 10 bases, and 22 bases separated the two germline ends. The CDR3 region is CAFEGTALFDYTF. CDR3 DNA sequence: TGTGCCTTCGAGGGGACGGCATTGTTTGACTACACCTTC.

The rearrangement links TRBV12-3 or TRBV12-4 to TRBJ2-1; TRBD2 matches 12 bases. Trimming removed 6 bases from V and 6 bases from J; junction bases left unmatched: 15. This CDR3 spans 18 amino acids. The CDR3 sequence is CASSQRPGLAGQGNEQFF. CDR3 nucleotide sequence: TGTGCCAGCAGCCAACGCCCCGGACTAGCGGGACAGGGCAATGAGCAGTTCTTC.

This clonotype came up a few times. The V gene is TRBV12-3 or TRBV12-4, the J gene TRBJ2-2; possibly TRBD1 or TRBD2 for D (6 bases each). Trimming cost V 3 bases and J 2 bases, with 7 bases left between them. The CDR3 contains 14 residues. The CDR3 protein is CASSLGGNTGELFF. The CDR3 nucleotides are TGTGCCAGCAGTTTGGGGGGCAACACCGGGGAGCTGTTTTTT.

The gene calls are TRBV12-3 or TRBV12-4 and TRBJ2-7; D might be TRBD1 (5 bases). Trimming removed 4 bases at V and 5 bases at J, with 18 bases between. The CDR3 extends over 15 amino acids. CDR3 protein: CASSSSSQGVHEQYV. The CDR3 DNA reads TGTGCCAGCAGTTCTTCTTCGCAGGGTGTCCACGAGCAGTACGTC.

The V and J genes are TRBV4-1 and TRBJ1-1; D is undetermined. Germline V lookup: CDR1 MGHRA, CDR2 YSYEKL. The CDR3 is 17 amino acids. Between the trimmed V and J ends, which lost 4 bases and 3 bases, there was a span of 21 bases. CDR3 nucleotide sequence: TGCGCCAGCAGCCCAAGTTCGGCCGGAGGATGGGACACTGAAGCTTTCTTT. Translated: CASSPSSAGGWDTEAFF.

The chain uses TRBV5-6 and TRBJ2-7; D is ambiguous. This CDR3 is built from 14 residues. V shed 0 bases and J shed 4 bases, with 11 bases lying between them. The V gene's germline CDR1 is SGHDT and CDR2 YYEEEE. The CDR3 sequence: CASSLEVNRYEQYF. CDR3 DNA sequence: TGTGCCAGCAGCTTGGAAGTAAACAGATACGAGCAGTACTTC.

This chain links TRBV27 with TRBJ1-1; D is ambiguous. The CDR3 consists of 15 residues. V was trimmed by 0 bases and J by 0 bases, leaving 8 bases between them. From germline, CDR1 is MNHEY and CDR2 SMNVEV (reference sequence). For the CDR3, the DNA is TGTGCCAGCAGTTTATCCCCGGGAGTGAACACTGAAGCTTTCTTT. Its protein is CASSLSPGVNTEAFF.

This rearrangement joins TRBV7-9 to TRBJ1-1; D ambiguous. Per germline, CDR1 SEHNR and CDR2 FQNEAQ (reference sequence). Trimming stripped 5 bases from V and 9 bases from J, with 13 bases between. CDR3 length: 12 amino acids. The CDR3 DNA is TGTGCCAGCAGCCTCGATTTGAGGAAAGCTTTCTTT. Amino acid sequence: CASSLDLRKAFF.

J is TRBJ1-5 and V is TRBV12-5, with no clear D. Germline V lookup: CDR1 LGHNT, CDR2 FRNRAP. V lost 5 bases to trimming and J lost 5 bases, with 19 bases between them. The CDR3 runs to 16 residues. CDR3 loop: CASGTSGLGRHQPQHF. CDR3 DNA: TGTGCTAGTGGTACCTCGGGATTAGGGCGGCATCAGCCCCAGCATTTT. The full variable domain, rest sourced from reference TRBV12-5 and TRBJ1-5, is DARVTQTPRHKVTEMGQEVTMRCQPILGHNTVFWYRQTMMQGLELLAYFRNRAPLDDSGMPKDRFSAEMPDATLATLKIQPSEPRDSAVYFCASGTSGLGRHQPQHFGDGTRLSIL.

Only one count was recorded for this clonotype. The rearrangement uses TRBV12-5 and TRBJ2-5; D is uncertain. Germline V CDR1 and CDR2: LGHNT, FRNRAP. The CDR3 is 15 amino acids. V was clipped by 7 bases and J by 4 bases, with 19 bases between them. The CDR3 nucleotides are TGTGCTAGTGCCGCGGTTACCACAGAGCGAGAGACCCAGTACTTC. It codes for CASAAVTTERETQYF.

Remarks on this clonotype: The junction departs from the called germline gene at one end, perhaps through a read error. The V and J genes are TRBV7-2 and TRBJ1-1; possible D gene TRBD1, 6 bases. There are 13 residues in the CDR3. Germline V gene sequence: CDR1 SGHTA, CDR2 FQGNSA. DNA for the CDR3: TGTGCCAGCGGCTTCAGGGGACCCACTGAAGCTTTCTTT. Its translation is CASGFRGPTEAFF.

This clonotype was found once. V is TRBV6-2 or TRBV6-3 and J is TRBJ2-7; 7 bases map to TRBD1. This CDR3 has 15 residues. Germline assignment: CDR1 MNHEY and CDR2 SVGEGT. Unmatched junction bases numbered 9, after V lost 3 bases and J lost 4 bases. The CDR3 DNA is TGTGCCAGCAGTTATAGTGACAGGGCTGTTTACGAGCAGTACTTC. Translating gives CASSYSDRAVYEQYF.

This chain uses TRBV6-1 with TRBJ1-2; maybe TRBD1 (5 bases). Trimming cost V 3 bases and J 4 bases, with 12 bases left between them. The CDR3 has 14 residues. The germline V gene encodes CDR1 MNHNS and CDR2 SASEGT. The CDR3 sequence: CASSEGQEIYGYTF. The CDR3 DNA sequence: TGTGCCAGCAGTGAGGGGCAGGAGATCTATGGCTACACCTTC.

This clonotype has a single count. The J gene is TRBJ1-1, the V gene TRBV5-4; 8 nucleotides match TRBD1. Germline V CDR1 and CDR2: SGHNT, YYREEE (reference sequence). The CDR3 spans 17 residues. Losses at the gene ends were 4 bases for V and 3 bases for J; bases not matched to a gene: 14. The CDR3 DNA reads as TGTGCCAGCAGCCCCTTACCTACGACAGGGGCGGACACTGAAGCTTTCTTT. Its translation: CASSPLPTTGADTEAFF.

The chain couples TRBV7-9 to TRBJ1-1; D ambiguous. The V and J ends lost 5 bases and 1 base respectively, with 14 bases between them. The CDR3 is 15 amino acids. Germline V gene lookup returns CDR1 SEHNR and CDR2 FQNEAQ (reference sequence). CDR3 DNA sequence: TGTGCCAGCAGCCTCCCGGGGAGTCAGAACACTGAAGCTTTCTTT. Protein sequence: CASSLPGSQNTEAFF.

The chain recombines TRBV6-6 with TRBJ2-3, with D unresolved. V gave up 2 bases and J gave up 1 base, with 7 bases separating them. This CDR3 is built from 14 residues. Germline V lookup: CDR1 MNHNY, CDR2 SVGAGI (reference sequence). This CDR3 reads CASSYVLGTDTQYF. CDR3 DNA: TGTGCCAGCAGTTACGTTCTCGGCACAGATACGCAGTATTTT.

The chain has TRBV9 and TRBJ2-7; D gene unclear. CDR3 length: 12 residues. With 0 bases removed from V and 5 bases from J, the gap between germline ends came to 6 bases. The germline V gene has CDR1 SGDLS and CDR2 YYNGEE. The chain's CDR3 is CASSVGDHEQYF. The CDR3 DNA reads TGTGCCAGCAGCGTAGGTGATCACGAGCAGTACTTC.

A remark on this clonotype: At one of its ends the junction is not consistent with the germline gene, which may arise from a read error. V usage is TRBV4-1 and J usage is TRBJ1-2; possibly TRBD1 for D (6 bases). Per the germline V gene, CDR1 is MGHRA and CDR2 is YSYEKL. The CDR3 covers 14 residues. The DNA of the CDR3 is TGCGCCAGCAGTTACCGACAGGAAAACTCTGGCTACACCTTC. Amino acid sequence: CASSYRQENSGYTF.

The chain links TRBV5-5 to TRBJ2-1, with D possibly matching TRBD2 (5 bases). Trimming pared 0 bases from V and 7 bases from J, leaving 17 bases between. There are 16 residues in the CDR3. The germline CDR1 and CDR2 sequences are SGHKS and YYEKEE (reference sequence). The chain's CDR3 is CASSLAGGPYQNEQFF. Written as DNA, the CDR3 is TGTGCCAGCAGCTTGGCCGGAGGCCCTTACCAAAATGAGCAGTTCTTC.

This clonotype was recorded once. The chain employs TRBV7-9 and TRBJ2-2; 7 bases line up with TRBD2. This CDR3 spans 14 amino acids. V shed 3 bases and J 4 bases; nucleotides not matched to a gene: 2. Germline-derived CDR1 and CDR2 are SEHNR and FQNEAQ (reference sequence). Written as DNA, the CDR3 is TGTGCCAGCAGCTTGACTAGCAGCACCGGGGAGCTGTTTTTT. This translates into CASSLTSSTGELFF.

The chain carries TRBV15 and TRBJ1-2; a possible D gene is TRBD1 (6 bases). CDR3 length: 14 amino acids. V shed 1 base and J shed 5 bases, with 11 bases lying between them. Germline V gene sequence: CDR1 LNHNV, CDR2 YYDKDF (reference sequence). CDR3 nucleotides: TGTGCCACCAGCAGAGGGACAGCGACATATGGCTACACCTTC. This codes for CATSRGTATYGYTF.

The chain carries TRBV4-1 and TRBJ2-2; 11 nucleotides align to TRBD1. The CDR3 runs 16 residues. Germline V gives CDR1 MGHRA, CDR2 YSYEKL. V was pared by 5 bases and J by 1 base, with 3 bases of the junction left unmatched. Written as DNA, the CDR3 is TGCGCCAGCAGCTGGGGGACAGGGGGGAACACCGGGGAGCTGTTTTTT. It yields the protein CASSWGTGGNTGELFF.

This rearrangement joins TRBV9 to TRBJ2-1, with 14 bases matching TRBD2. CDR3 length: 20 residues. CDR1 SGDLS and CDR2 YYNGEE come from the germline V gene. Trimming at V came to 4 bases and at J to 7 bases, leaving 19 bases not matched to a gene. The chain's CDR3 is CASSPRSRTSGGLLVNEQFF. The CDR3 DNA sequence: TGTGCCAGCAGCCCTCGATCCCGGACTAGCGGGGGGCTTCTGGTGAATGAGCAGTTCTTC.